This TCR beta chain was recovered during a study of PD-L1 blockade in urothelial cancer. Findings of the study overall: Improved survival was predicted by pretreatment blood TCR clonality below the median.

Stated time point: peripheral blood 6 weeks after treatment start. A note on this clone: The antigen is unknown.

This CDR3 spans 17 amino acids. Germline CDR1 is KGHSH and CDR2 is LQKENI. The ends lost 5 bases at V and 2 bases at J; junction bases unmatched: 13. The method was immunoSEQ multiplex PCR; TCRdb's version includes in-frame clones alone and lacks a portion of them. This sample yields about 30,000 clones, of which about 89% are seen a single time; 6.5% to 8% belongs to the top ten. The clonotype comes from a man older than 75 with urothelial cancer. The specimen comprised PBMCs, sampled around atezolizumab (anti-PD-L1) treatment. The chain uses TRBV18 and TRBJ2-3; 7 nucleotides align to TRBD2. The DNA for the CDR3 is TGTGCCAGCTCAGCTTTGACTAGCTTCCCATCCACAGATACGCAGTATTTT. Amino acid sequence: CASSALTSFPSTDTQYF.